Included here is one TCR beta chain sequence, with context. These data belong to a study of blood T cell repertoires in COVID-19. The wider study: The United States, Italy and Spain were the sources of the acute and convalescent COVID-19 samples. T cells, B-cell-depleted T cells, or PBMCs supplied cDNA or gDNA.

The V end lost 4 bases, the J end lost 2 bases, and 9 bases lay between the germline ends. The germline CDR1 and CDR2 sequences are LNHNV and YYDKDF (reference sequence). The CDR3 runs 14 residues. Original analysis: Cell counts per sample came from amplifying reference gene primers. This table comes from immunoSEQ multiplex PCR, and its TCRdb copy is limited to in-frame clones, with some not included. That table gives V, J and clone size, and the DNA gave D and trimming. The table lists under 100,000 clones, around 90% of them singletons. Sequenced input: peripheral blood. The clonotype originates from a male donor with acute or convalescent COVID-19. This chain links TRBV15 with TRBJ1-5; D is perhaps TRBD1 (6 bases). For the CDR3, the DNA is TGTGCCACCAGCACCCGGACAGGCAATCAGCCCCAGCATTTT. Encoded protein: CATSTRTGNQPQHF.